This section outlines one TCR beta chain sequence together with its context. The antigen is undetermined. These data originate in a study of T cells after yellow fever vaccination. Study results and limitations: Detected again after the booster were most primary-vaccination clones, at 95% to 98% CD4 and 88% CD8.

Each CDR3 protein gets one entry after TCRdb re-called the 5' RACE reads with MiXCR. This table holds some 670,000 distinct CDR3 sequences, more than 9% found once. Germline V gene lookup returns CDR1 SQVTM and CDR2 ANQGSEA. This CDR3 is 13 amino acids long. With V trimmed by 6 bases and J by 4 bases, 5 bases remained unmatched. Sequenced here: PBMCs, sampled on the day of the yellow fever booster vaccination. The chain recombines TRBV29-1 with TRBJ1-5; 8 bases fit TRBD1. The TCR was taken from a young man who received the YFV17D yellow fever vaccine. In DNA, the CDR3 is TGCAGCGTACAACAGGGGGAGAATCAGCCCCAGCATTTT. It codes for CSVQQGENQPQHF.